This T cell receptor (beta chain) was captured in a study of a mutant IDH1 vaccine in newly diagnosed glioma. Overall study: Treated patients were roughly 60% male, roughly 38% female, mean age about 41 years. Patients got radiotherapy, temozolomide, or both beforehand, and most got both. Study-wide findings and caveats: Vaccine-induced responses were seen in about 93% of patients, spanning several MHC alleles.

This clone was counted a few times. Its antigen is unidentified. One end of the junction varies from germline; a read error may be responsible. Profiling relied on immunoSEQ multiplex PCR, and the TCRdb table lists in-frame clones only, not all of them. The sample has tens of thousands of clones, 75% to 90% seen once. The CDR3 sequence is 12 residues long. Germline CDR1 is SGHRS and CDR2 is YFSETQ. Regarding time point: baseline, week 1 (first vaccination visit). Noted treatment: pre-vaccination baseline after standard-of-care therapy. Every donor had a new WHO grade 3 or 4 astrocytoma that was IDH1-mutant, with loss of nuclear ATRX.

The receptor's source is a woman in her thirties or forties with glioma. The chain uses TRBV5-1 and TRBJ2-5; no clear D gene. The sample was PBMCs, taken from a glioma patient treated with radiotherapy, temozolomide or both. The CDR3 DNA sequence: TGCGCCAGCAGCTTGGACCACGAGACCCAGTACTTC. Translated, it gives CASSLDHETQYF.